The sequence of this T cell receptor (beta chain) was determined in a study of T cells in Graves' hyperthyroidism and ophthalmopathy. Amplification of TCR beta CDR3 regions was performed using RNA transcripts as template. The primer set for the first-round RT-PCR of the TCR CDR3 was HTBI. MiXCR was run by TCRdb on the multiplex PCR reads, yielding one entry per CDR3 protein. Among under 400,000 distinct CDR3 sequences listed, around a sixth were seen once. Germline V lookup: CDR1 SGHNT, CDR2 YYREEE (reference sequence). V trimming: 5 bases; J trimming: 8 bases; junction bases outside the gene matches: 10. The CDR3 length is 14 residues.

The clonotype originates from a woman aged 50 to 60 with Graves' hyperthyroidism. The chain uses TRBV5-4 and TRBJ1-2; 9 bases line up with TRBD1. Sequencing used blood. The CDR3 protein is CASRGQGGIEGYTF. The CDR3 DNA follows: TGTGCCAGCAGGGGACAGGGAGGCATAGAGGGCTACACCTTC.